Listed below are T cell receptor beta chains from one sample, sequenced in a study of regulatory T cells in long-lasting Graves disease. TCRdb reprocessed the multiplex PCR reads via MiXCR and lists one record per CDR3 protein. The top ten hold 9.5% to 15% of the sample, which has about 560,000 distinct CDR3 sequences, about 16% seen once. The same specimen was also included in a second study, on T cells in Graves' hyperthyroidism and ophthalmopathy.

This specimen consisted of peripheral blood mononuclear cells (PBMCs), obtained at new diagnosis, from a patient treated with antithyroid drugs. All receptors come from a man aged 18 to 30 with Graves disease. Both conserved end residues are part of each CDR3. A D gene is named only where the DNA matches it firmly. The size field reads once, few, many, or a class for an expanded clone.

>TRBJ2-3|.|TRBV10-1|few
CASSESGGDTQYF
TGCGCCAGCAGTGAGTCCGGGGGTGATACGCAGTATTTT
>TRBJ2-1|.|TRBV27|many
CASSLTSYLYTEQFF
TGTGCCAGCAGTTTAACAAGCTACCTTTATACTGAGCAGTTCTTC
>TRBJ2-7|.|TRBV3-1|few
CASTHKSGEQYF
TGTGCCAGCACTCATAAATCGGGCGAGCAGTACTTC
>TRBJ1-4|.|TRBV6-9|few
CASSSPDRILAKLFF
TGTGCCAGCAGTTCCCCGGACAGAATTTTGGCCAAACTGTTTTTT
>TRBJ2-3|.|TRBV20-1|few
CSRSTRTDTQYF
TGCAGCCGGAGTACAAGGACAGATACGCAGTATTTT
>TRBJ2-3|TRBD2|TRBV27|many
CASSLSGGLATTQYF
TGTGCCAGCAGTTTATCGGGGGGACTAGCGACTACGCAGTATTTT
>TRBJ2-3|.|TRBV5-1|many
CASRAGTVSTDTQYF
TGCGCCAGCAGGGCCGGGACGGTGAGCACAGATACGCAGTATTTT
>TRBJ1-5|.|TRBV28|many
CASSLRTFGSNQPQHF
TGTGCCAGCAGTTTACGGACGTTTGGGAGCAATCAGCCCCAGCATTTT
>TRBJ2-7|.|TRBV27|many
CASTPTAFDREQYF
TGTGCCAGCACCCCGACAGCCTTTGACCGCGAGCAGTACTTC
>TRBJ2-7|TRBD1|TRBV29-1|many
CSVEEGQGSLEQYF
TGCAGCGTTGAAGAGGGACAGGGATCCCTCGAGCAGTACTTC
>TRBJ2-7|TRBD1|TRBV7-9|few
CASRLVGSRDRVYEQYF
TGTGCCAGCCGACTAGTGGGATCCAGGGACAGGGTTTACGAGCAGTACTTC
>TRBJ1-2|TRBD1|TRBV4-1|few
CASSQDPTGAGYTF
TGCGCCAGCAGCCAAGACCCGACAGGGGCTGGCTACACCTTC
>TRBJ2-5|TRBD2|TRBV7-3|many
CASSARAGGGETQYF
TGTGCCAGCAGCGCGCGAGCGGGAGGCGGGGAGACCCAGTACTTC